This is a list of T cell receptor beta chains from one sample in a study of blood T cell repertoires in COVID-19. Only in-frame clones appear in the TCRdb table, and some are missing; sequencing was by immunoSEQ multiplex PCR. The data show roughly 90,000 clones, approximately 85% seen once. Sequences were obtained from peripheral blood. Source of these receptors: a woman of 80 years or more with COVID-19, enrolled during active disease. CDR3s include the opening cysteine and the closing phenylalanine or tryptophan. The order of the fields is CDR3 DNA, CDR3 protein, clone size, J gene, V gene, D gene. D genes are given only for firm matches. The size of a clone is reported for some rows only, either as once, few or many, or as a class for expanded clones.

DNA: TGCGCCAGCAGCTTGAACAGGGTGTACACTGAAGCTTTCTTT
CDR3: CASSLNRVYTEAFF
size: NA
J: TRBJ1-1
V: TRBV5-1
D: NA

DNA: TGTGCCAGCAGTTCCCTCTACGAGCAGTACTTC
CDR3: CASSSLYEQYF
size: NA
J: TRBJ2-7
V: TRBV6-2/TRBV6-3
D: NA

DNA: TGCGCCAGCAGCTGGCAGGGGAATGAAAAACTGTTTTTT
CDR3: CASSWQGNEKLFF
size: few
J: TRBJ1-4
V: TRBV5-1
D: NA

DNA: TGTGCCTGGAGACCATATGTACCGGGACAGGGGGTCACAGATACGCAGTATTTT
CDR3: CAWRPYVPGQGVTDTQYF
size: NA
J: TRBJ2-3
V: TRBV30
D: TRBD1

DNA: TGTGCCAGCAGATCCGGGACTAGCGATGAGCAGTTCTTC
CDR3: CASRSGTSDEQFF
size: NA
J: TRBJ2-1
V: TRBV6-5
D: TRBD2

DNA: TGTGCCAGCAGCTTAGGGCAGGGAAAAGCCCACTATGGCTACACCTTC
CDR3: CASSLGQGKAHYGYTF
size: once
J: TRBJ1-2
V: TRBV7-9
D: NA

DNA: TGTGCCAGCAGCTTGGATTCAGGGTTCGAGACCCAGTACTTC
CDR3: CASSLDSGFETQYF
size: NA
J: TRBJ2-5
V: TRBV7-2
D: NA

DNA: TGTGCCAGCAGTTTAGCTTCTTTCAGGGGGCTTTATTCACCCCTCCACTTT
CDR3: CASSLASFRGLYSPLHF
size: NA
J: TRBJ1-6
V: TRBV28
D: TRBD1

DNA: TGTGCCAGTGGGCCTAATTCACCCCTCCACTTT
CDR3: CASGPNSPLHF
size: NA
J: TRBJ1-6
V: TRBV2
D: NA

DNA: TGTGCCAGCAGCTTAAGCCCGGGGGGAAACGAGCAGTACTTC
CDR3: CASSLSPGGNEQYF
size: NA
J: TRBJ2-7
V: TRBV7-3
D: TRBD2

DNA: TGTGCCAGCAGTTACTATGGGAGTAATGAGCAGTTCTTC
CDR3: CASSYYGSNEQFF
size: once
J: TRBJ2-1
V: TRBV6-5
D: NA

DNA: TGTGCCAGCAGTGTTGTAACTACCGCAGATACGCAGTATTTT
CDR3: CASSVVTTADTQYF
size: NA
J: TRBJ2-3
V: TRBV2
D: NA

DNA: TGTGCCAGCAGTTTCGTTAACACTGAAGCTTTCTTT
CDR3: CASSFVNTEAFF
size: NA
J: TRBJ1-1
V: TRBV12-3/TRBV12-4
D: NA

DNA: TGTGCCAGCAGTTTTACACCCAATGAGCAGTTCTTC
CDR3: CASSFTPNEQFF
size: NA
J: TRBJ2-1
V: TRBV28
D: NA

DNA: TGTGCCAGCAGCTGGGGGGACAGGCGGAGCTCCTACGAGCAGTACTTC
CDR3: CASSWGDRRSSYEQYF
size: NA
J: TRBJ2-7
V: TRBV5-6
D: TRBD1

DNA: TGTGCCAGCACGCTTTTATTGAACACTGAAGCTTTCTTT
CDR3: CASTLLLNTEAFF
size: NA
J: TRBJ1-1
V: TRBV7-9
D: NA

DNA: TGCGCCAGCAGCTTGTCCCGGGGTGGGTACGAGCAGTACTTC
CDR3: CASSLSRGGYEQYF
size: NA
J: TRBJ2-7
V: TRBV5-1
D: NA

DNA: TGTGCCAGCAGCAAAGTGCGACTAGCGGGGGGGACCAACACCGGGGAGCTGTTTTTT
CDR3: CASSKVRLAGGTNTGELFF
size: NA
J: TRBJ2-2
V: TRBV21-1
D: NA

DNA: TGTGCCAGCGCGAGGACAGGGGCTATCGAGCAGTACTTC
CDR3: CASARTGAIEQYF
size: NA
J: TRBJ2-7
V: TRBV7-3
D: TRBD1

DNA: TGTGCCAGCAGCTTAATAGCGGCCTCCTACGAGCAGTACTTC
CDR3: CASSLIAASYEQYF
size: NA
J: TRBJ2-7
V: TRBV11-2
D: NA

DNA: TGCGCCAGCAGTCTAGCGGGGGGGCTGGCAGATACGCAGTATTTT
CDR3: CASSLAGGLADTQYF
size: NA
J: TRBJ2-3
V: TRBV10-2
D: TRBD2

DNA: TGTGCCAGCAATAACAGGGGGCGCCTGAGTACTGAAGCTTTCTTT
CDR3: CASNNRGRLSTEAFF
size: NA
J: TRBJ1-1
V: TRBV27
D: TRBD1

DNA: TGTGCCAGCTCACCACCCTCACAGGTTGCCACTGAAGCTTTCTTT
CDR3: CASSPPSQVATEAFF
size: NA
J: TRBJ1-1
V: TRBV18
D: NA

DNA: TGCGCCAGCAGCTTGGGGCTAGCGGGATACAATGAGCAGTTCTTC
CDR3: CASSLGLAGYNEQFF
size: NA
J: TRBJ2-1
V: TRBV5-1
D: TRBD2

DNA: TGTGCCAGCAGTTATGACGGAGAAACACCCCTCCACTTT
CDR3: CASSYDGETPLHF
size: few
J: TRBJ1-6
V: TRBV6-2/TRBV6-3
D: NA

DNA: TGTGCCAGTAGTCCGTGGACAGGGGGCCATGAGCAGTTCTTC
CDR3: CASSPWTGGHEQFF
size: NA
J: TRBJ2-1
V: TRBV19
D: TRBD1

DNA: TGTGCCAGCAGCTCTGGAGGCCGGGACAGGGCTGGCTACACCTTC
CDR3: CASSSGGRDRAGYTF
size: NA
J: TRBJ1-2
V: TRBV7-9
D: TRBD1

DNA: TGTGCCAGCAGCTTAGGTCCAGTCCTCAACACTGAAGCTTTCTTT
CDR3: CASSLGPVLNTEAFF
size: NA
J: TRBJ1-1
V: TRBV7-2
D: NA

DNA: TGCAGCAAGAGCGGGGGGGCCGGCACAGATACGCAGTATTTT
CDR3: CSKSGGAGTDTQYF
size: once
J: TRBJ2-3
V: TRBV29-1
D: TRBD2